These T cell receptor beta chains were read from a single sample in a study of blood T cell repertoires in COVID-19. The table came from immunoSEQ multiplex PCR; TCRdb's copy has only in-frame clones and leaves some out. The sample carries approximately 670,000 clones, 85% to 90% recorded once. The sequenced sample consisted of peripheral blood. The receptors were sampled from a young woman with acute or convalescent COVID-19. Each CDR3 is given without its conserved first and last residue. The order of the fields is clone size, V gene, CDR3 protein. Size is stated for part of the rows, as once, few or many counts, or as a class when the clone is expanded.

clone size: -; V gene: TRBV5-1; CDR3 protein: ASSSNERGLGTEAF
clone size: -; V gene: TRBV3-1/TRBV3-2; CDR3 protein: ASSQDVEVGELF
clone size: -; V gene: TRBV18; CDR3 protein: ASSPTPGNAGYT
clone size: -; V gene: TRBV4-2; CDR3 protein: ASSRRTQATNEKLF
clone size: -; V gene: TRBV2; CDR3 protein: ASTLAGATDTQY
clone size: -; V gene: TRBV3-1/TRBV3-2; CDR3 protein: ASSHRGRTNEKLF
clone size: -; V gene: TRBV12-5; CDR3 protein: ASGPGYEQY
clone size: -; V gene: TRBV6-5; CDR3 protein: ASGGNWDQPQH
clone size: -; V gene: TRBV29-1; CDR3 protein: SVDRGFSEAF
clone size: -; V gene: TRBV9; CDR3 protein: ASSVASGGLATEAF
clone size: -; V gene: TRBV5-4; CDR3 protein: ASSSPYEQY
clone size: once; V gene: TRBV5-5; CDR3 protein: ASRLSGTGIYEQY
clone size: -; V gene: TRBV7-9; CDR3 protein: ASSPQTGGAYEQY
clone size: -; V gene: TRBV11-2; CDR3 protein: ASSISRGSSGNTIY
clone size: -; V gene: TRBV5-1; CDR3 protein: ASSFGDRPTNEKLF
clone size: -; V gene: TRBV6-5; CDR3 protein: ASSYLGDSYGYT